The present entry profiles one T cell receptor beta chain with its context. This record comes from a study of T cell changes during pregnancy in multiple sclerosis. Sequencing was performed with immunoSEQ multiplex PCR; in TCRdb, only in-frame clones are kept and a portion is missing. Of tens of thousands of clones listed, around 90% are singletons. The J segment lost 5 bases and the V segment lost 4 bases, leaving 4 bases of the junction unmatched. Germline V gene data show CDR1 as SEHNR and CDR2 as FQNEAQ (reference sequence). This CDR3 spans 15 amino acids. The source material was CD4+ T cells from peripheral blood mononuclear cells, sampled before pregnancy. The clonotype was recovered from a female donor with multiple sclerosis, enrolled in a pregnancy study. This chain joins TRBV7-9 and TRBJ2-2; 10 bases match TRBD1. In nucleotides, the CDR3 is TGTGCCAGCAGCTCAGACAGGGGGCGGACCGGGGAGCTGTTTTTT. Residues: CASSSDRGRTGELFF.